One and the same sample provided the 7 T cell receptor beta chains below, sequenced in a study of shared clonotypes between healthy human individuals (dated by TCRdb to 2020 to 2022). The method behind the library was the immunoSEQ multiplex PCR assay. Sourced from immuneACCESS, this table was stored by TCRdb with only in-frame sequences that have V and J called. A share of the clones is absent; for the studies checked, an unresolved V gene accounts for under half, and the remainder has no known explanation. This sample holds 450,000 to 550,000 clones; 70% to 80% were observed only once. The ten largest clones add up to roughly 13% of the sample. Source material: PBMCs. These receptors originate from a woman aged 40 to 55 in good health. Some clones in this sample may be carry-over from other donors' samples.

This chain connects TRBV7-9 to TRBJ1-3, with 10 bases that match TRBD1. The V gene end was trimmed by 5 bases and the J gene end by 0 bases; junction bases not matched to a gene: 7. CDR1 is SEHNR, CDR2 FQNEAQ, per germline (reference sequence). This CDR3 has 17 amino acids. This CDR3 reads CASSVRDRGFSGNTIYF. The CDR3 nucleotides are TGTGCCAGCAGCGTCCGGGACAGGGGTTTCTCTGGAAACACCATATATTTT.

V usage is TRBV19 and J usage is TRBJ2-7, with TRBD2 identical over 7 bases. The CDR3 runs 14 residues. J gave up 2 bases and V 7 bases, and 8 bases lay outside the gene matches. Germline CDR1 is LNHDA and CDR2 is SQIVND (reference sequence). CDR3 in DNA: TGTGCCAGTACTACTAGCGTGAACCCCTACGAGCAGTACTTC. It specifies CASTTSVNPYEQYF.

J is TRBJ1-1 and V is TRBV19; D is unresolved. Deletions cut 3 bases from V and 7 bases from J, with 15 bases between. Per germline, CDR1 LNHDA and CDR2 SQIVND (reference sequence). The CDR3 extends over 14 amino acids. The CDR3: CASSISVVEVEAFF. The CDR3 bases are TGTGCCAGTAGTATCAGTGTTGTGGAAGTTGAAGCTTTCTTT. Full variable domain (remainder filled in from reference TRBV19 and TRBJ1-1): DGGITQSPKYLFRKEGQNVTLSCEQNLNHDAMYWYRQDPGQGLRLIYYSQIVNDFQKGDIAEGYSVSREKKESFPLTVTSAQKNPTAFYLCASSISVVEVEAFFGQGTRLTVV.

Only a few counts were recorded for this clone. The chain combines TRBV6-6 with TRBJ1-5; D gene ambiguous. Germline CDR1 and CDR2: MNHNY and SVGAGI (reference sequence). Trimming left V 2 bases short and J 6 bases short, with 8 bases between. CDR3 length: 13 amino acids. This CDR3 reads CASSYQRAQPQHF. DNA of the CDR3: TGTGCCAGCAGTTACCAGAGGGCTCAGCCCCAGCATTTT.

V usage is TRBV30 and J usage is TRBJ2-3, with TRBD2 as a possible D gene (5 bases). Trimming stripped 7 bases from V and 4 bases from J, with 15 bases between. The CDR3 contains 13 residues. Germline V CDR1 and CDR2: GTSNPN, SVGIG (reference sequence). The CDR3 protein is CASSGGLADTQYF. In nucleotides, the CDR3 is TGTGCCTCGAGCGGCGGACTGGCAGATACGCAGTATTTT.

V is TRBV5-1 and J is TRBJ1-3; possibly TRBD1 for D (5 bases). Germline V gene lookup returns CDR1 SGHRS and CDR2 YFSETQ. The CDR3 spans 17 residues. Trimming removed 4 bases from V and 0 bases from J, with 17 bases in between. In DNA, the CDR3 is TGCGCCAGCAGCCACACCGGGACCGACCGCTCTGGAAACACCATATATTTT. The encoded protein is CASSHTGTDRSGNTIYF.

J is TRBJ2-3 and V is TRBV2, with a tentative D call TRBD2 (5 bases). CDR1 and CDR2 from the germline V gene are SNHLY and FYNNEI. This CDR3 has 14 residues. V lost 2 bases to trimming and J lost 2 bases, with 8 bases between them. In DNA, the CDR3 is TGTGCCAGCAGTGAATTAGCGATCACAGATACGCAGTATTTT. It is translated as CASSELAITDTQYF.